One and the same sample provided the 7 T cell receptor beta chains below, sequenced in a study of blood T cell repertoires in COVID-19. Only in-frame clones appear in the TCRdb table, and some are missing; sequencing was by immunoSEQ multiplex PCR. The profile shows about 94,000 clones, approximately 80% of them singletons. The sequenced sample was peripheral blood. These receptors were obtained from a human donor in a cohort sampled during active COVID-19.

The J gene is TRBJ2-3, the V gene TRBV5-6; D may be TRBD1 (6 bases). The CDR3 length is 15 residues. Trimming shortened V by 0 bases and J by 2 bases, and 10 bases separated the two germline ends. Germline CDR1 reads SGHDT; CDR2 reads YYEEEE. The CDR3 spells CASSLAGEDTDTQYF. The CDR3 DNA follows: TGTGCCAGCAGCTTGGCAGGGGAAGACACAGATACGCAGTATTTT.

The gene calls are TRBV5-5 and TRBJ1-5; TRBD1 is a possible D gene (5 bases). In germline, CDR1 is SGHKS, CDR2 YYEKEE (reference sequence). Trimming cost V 0 bases and J 11 bases, with 21 bases left between them. This CDR3 contains 16 residues. CDR3 nucleotides: TGTGCCAGCAGCTTGGCCTTATTGGGGCTTGCATCGGCCCAGCATTTT. Protein: CASSLALLGLASAQHF.

The chain uses TRBV30 and TRBJ2-7, with D possibly TRBD2 on 6 matching bases. V gave up 2 bases and J gave up 0 bases, with 11 bases separating them. Germline loops: CDR1 GTSNPN, CDR2 SVGIG (reference sequence). This CDR3 is built from 14 residues. The CDR3 nucleotides read TGTGCCTGGAGTTATGGGGGGAGCTCCTACGAGCAGTACTTC. Translated: CAWSYGGSSYEQYF.

The chain uses TRBV3-1 (or the pseudogene TRBV3-2) and TRBJ1-6; 9 positions agree with TRBD1. Looked up from germline, CDR1 is LGHDT and CDR2 is YNNKEL (reference sequence). The CDR3 is 15 amino acids. The V segment lost 2 bases and the J segment 10 bases; nucleotides outside the gene matches: 6. CDR3 residues: CASSQFATGGSPLHF. The CDR3 DNA follows: TGTGCCAGCAGCCAATTTGCGACAGGGGGGTCACCCCTCCACTTT.

A single count supports this clone. The chain recombines TRBV2 with TRBJ1-1; possible D gene TRBD1, 5 bases. Germline-derived CDR1 and CDR2 are SNHLY and FYNNEI. This CDR3 comprises 11 residues. Trimming cost V 8 bases and J 6 bases, with 10 bases left between them. CDR3 in amino acids: CASARDSEAFF. The CDR3 DNA follows: TGTGCCAGCGCCCGGGACTCTGAAGCTTTCTTT.

V and J are TRBV19 and TRBJ2-6; 10 positions agree with TRBD2. The CDR3 is 20 amino acids. Looked up from germline, CDR1 is LNHDA and CDR2 is SQIVND (reference sequence). The V gene end was trimmed by 1 base and the J gene end by 3 bases; junction bases not matched to a gene: 12. The CDR3 sequence: CASSIGGAGGRYGGANVLTF. In DNA form, the CDR3 reads TGTGCCAGTAGTATAGGAGGAGCGGGAGGGCGTTATGGTGGGGCCAACGTCCTGACTTTC.

This clone was counted at least ten times. The sample has other DNA sequences that encode this CDR3 too. The J gene is TRBJ1-5, the V gene TRBV18, with D maybe TRBD1 (6 bases). Trimming took off 6 bases at V and 2 bases at J, with 11 bases between the two ends. CDR1 is KGHSH and CDR2 is LQKENI in the germline V gene. The CDR3 length is 14 residues. The CDR3 sequence: CASSPGGGNQPQHF. In DNA form, the CDR3 reads TGTGCCAGCTCCCCGGGGGGCGGCAATCAGCCCCAGCATTTT.